This entry is about one TCR beta chain. The data were taken from a study of CD8 T cells in Susac syndrome. The study sequenced TCR beta in blood CD8+ and CD4+ T cells. Those who served as multiple sclerosis controls were treatment-naive patients with stable or active relapsing-remitting disease. The TEMRA cells underwent FACS enrichment, while the CD8+ and CD4+ T cells underwent negative isolation. There are 14 residues in the CDR3. The V end lost 5 bases, the J end lost 0 bases, and 10 bases lay between the germline ends. Germline values: CDR1 PRHDT, CDR2 FYEKMQ (reference sequence). Reverse transcription of 0.5 to 1 ug RNA was performed with random hexamers. MiXCR was run by TCRdb on the immunoSEQ multiplex PCR reads, yielding one entry per CDR3 protein. Of 150,000 to 200,000 distinct CDR3 sequences listed, approximately 95% are singletons.

This TCR derives from a human donor with multiple sclerosis. Input material: CD4+ T cells from PBMCs. V is TRBV13 and J is TRBJ1-1; D gene unclear. CDR3 residues: CASSRIFLNTEAFF. The CDR3 DNA sequence: TGTGCCAGCAGCCGAATTTTCCTGAACACTGAAGCTTTCTTT.